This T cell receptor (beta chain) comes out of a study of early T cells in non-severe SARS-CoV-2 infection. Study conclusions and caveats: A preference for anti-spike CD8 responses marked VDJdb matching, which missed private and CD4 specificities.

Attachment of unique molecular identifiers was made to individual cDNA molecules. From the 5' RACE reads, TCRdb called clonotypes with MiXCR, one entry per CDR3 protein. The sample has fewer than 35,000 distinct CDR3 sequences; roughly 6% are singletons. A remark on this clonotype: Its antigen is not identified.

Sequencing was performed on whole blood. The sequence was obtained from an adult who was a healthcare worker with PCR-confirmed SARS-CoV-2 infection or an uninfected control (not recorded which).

CDR3 in amino acids: CASSLSTGGWSEQYF. The DNA of the CDR3 is TGTGCCAGCAGCCTCTCGACAGGGGGCTGGAGCGAGCAGTACTTC. The chain uses TRBV5-6 and TRBJ2-7; TRBD1 aligns across 10 bases. V shed 4 bases, J shed 6 bases, and the junction held 10 bases outside the gene matches. The CDR3 covers 15 residues. Germline CDR1 and CDR2: SGHDT and YYEEEE.